This TCR beta chain was sequenced in a study of identical twins. Overall study findings and caveats: With monozygotic twins, out-of-frame TCR alpha sharing exceeded what models estimated. Findings depended on cross-sectional statistics rather than tracking the same donors. Cord blood beta clonotypes that were abundant carried fewer insertions, and memory repertoires showed no such trend.

The CDR3 runs 17 residues. The V gene lost 0 bases and the J gene lost 1 base, with 13 bases spanning the gap. CDR1 SGHRS and CDR2 YFSETQ come from the germline V gene. Each cDNA held unique molecular identifiers, and template switching gave it a universal primer site. TCRdb redid the calling of the 5' RACE reads with MiXCR, one entry per CDR3 protein. The profile shows about 530,000 distinct CDR3 sequences, 20% to 25% of them singletons. About this clonotype itself: Its target is unknown.

A further study also used this sample, focusing on yellow fever vaccine responses in identical twins.

Sequencing was done on a sample of CD4+ T cells sorted from blood. The chain couples TRBV5-1 to TRBJ2-2; D perhaps matches TRBD2 (5 bases). The origin of this receptor is a woman under 30 in good health. As DNA, the CDR3 is TGCGCCAGCAGCTTGGGAAGCTCTGGGAGGAACACCGGGGAGCTGTTTTTT. It translates to CASSLGSSGRNTGELFF.